This T cell receptor beta chain was captured in a study of cytomegalovirus exposure and HLA in healthy donors. PCR involved 60 Vbeta and 13 Jbeta primers. The protocol was immunoSEQ multiplex PCR, while the TCRdb copy is restricted to in-frame clones and leaves out a portion. In the table there are approximately 160,000 clones, roughly 65% of which are singletons. This CDR3 comprises 13 residues. Germline V gene lookup returns CDR1 SGHRS and CDR2 YFSETQ. Between the trimmed V and J ends, which lost 2 bases and 1 base, there was a span of 6 bases. Only a few counts were recorded for this clone. V is TRBV5-1 and J is TRBJ1-1; D is ambiguous. Sample: PBMCs. The TCR sequence derives from a man aged 18 to 29 in good health and CMV-seropositive. CDR3 in amino acids: CASSLTTNTEAFF. CDR3 in DNA: TGCGCCAGCAGCTTAACAACGAACACTGAAGCTTTCTTT.